Listed below are T cell receptor beta chains from one sample, sequenced in a study of CD8 T cells in Susac syndrome. TCRdb reprocessed the immunoSEQ multiplex PCR reads with MiXCR, giving one entry per CDR3 protein. The sample carries fewer than 350,000 distinct CDR3 sequences, about 90% recorded once. The sequenced sample consisted of CD4+ T cells from PBMCs. The receptors derive from a human donor with multiple sclerosis. CDR3s leave out the opening cysteine and the closing phenylalanine or tryptophan. The D gene is left open where the match is weak.

v_call d_call cdr3_aa
TRBV15 . ATSRDGGLATYNEQF
TRBV11-2 TRBD1 ASSLHTGAGTEAF
TRBV12-3/TRBV12-4 TRBD1 ASSPQGVDGYT
TRBV24-1 . ATSEDRPRGQY
TRBV7-3 TRBD2 ASSPRTSSSSGANVLT
TRBV6-5 TRBD1 ASSSSSSGTGNYEQY
TRBV5-1 TRBD2 ASGTGGPGELF
TRBV5-4 . ASSSPSVLSGELF
TRBV7-2 . ASSPGPGSQETQY
TRBV2 TRBD2 ASSGPGLAGGRTDTQY
TRBV19 TRBD1 ASSIAGTGDGYT
TRBV7-9 . ASSFRLKKGMNTEAF
TRBV5-1 . ASSSSNLNTEAF
TRBV7-9 . ASSLVRGTLEGAF